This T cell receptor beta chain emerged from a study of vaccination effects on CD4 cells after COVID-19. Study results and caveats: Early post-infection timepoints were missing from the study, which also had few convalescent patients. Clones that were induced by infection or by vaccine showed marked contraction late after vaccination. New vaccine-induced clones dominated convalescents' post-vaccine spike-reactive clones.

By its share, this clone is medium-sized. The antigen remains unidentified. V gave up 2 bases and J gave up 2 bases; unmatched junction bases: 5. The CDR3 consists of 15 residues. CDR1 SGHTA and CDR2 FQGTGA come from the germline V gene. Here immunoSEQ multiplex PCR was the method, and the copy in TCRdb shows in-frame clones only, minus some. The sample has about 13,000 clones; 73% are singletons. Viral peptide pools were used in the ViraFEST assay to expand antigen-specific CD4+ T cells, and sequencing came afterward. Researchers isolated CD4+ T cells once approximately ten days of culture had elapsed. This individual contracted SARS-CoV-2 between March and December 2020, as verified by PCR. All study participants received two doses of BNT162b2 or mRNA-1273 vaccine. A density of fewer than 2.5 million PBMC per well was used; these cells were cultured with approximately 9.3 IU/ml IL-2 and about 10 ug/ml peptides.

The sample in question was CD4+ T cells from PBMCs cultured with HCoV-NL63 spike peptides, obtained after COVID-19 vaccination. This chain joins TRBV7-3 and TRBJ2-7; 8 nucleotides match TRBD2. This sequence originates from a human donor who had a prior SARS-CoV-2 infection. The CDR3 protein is CASSLDNSGTYEQYF. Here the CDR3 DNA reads TGTGCCAGCAGCTTAGATAATAGCGGGACCTACGAGCAGTACTTC.